This paragraph covers one TCR beta chain sequence. The antigen remains undetermined. The sample originates from a study of T cell responses to AZD1222 COVID-19 vaccine. Study outcomes and limitations: Spike-specific TCRs gained breadth and depth after people received two AZD1222 doses. No repertoire was sampled before or during the peak T cell response, only after it. Nearly half of spike-specific TCRs reportedly go after variant regions that carry no mutations. CD4 TCRs linked to vaccination spanned spike, dominating at 160-218 and 743-854.

Sequencing used immunoSEQ multiplex PCR; TCRdb keeps in-frame clones, though not all of them. Counted here are some 120,000 clones, 70% to 85% occurring once; the ten biggest clones make up approximately 6.2%. Per germline, CDR1 MNHNY and CDR2 SVGAGI (reference sequence). V lost 10 bases and J 3 bases, leaving 13 bases between the germline ends. The CDR3 runs 13 residues. This clonotype was obtained from an adult in good health. This rearrangement joins TRBV6-6 to TRBJ1-5; tentative D call: TRBD1 (6 bases). Sequences were derived from peripheral blood, sampled on day 0 of AZD1222 vaccination. CDR3: CAISGGHNQPQHF. The DNA for the CDR3 is TGTGCCATCTCCGGGGGGCACAATCAGCCCCAGCATTTT.